Listed below are T cell receptor beta chains from one sample, sequenced in a study of blood T cells in healthy people across ages. MiXCR, applied by TCRdb to the 5' RACE reads, yields one record per CDR3 protein. The table has around 700,000 distinct CDR3 sequences, around a quarter seen once. These data were also filed under a second study, of T cells of mothers and their children.

Sequencing input: blood. These receptors came from a boy younger than 18 in good health. Each CDR3 is given with its conserved first and last residue. A D gene is named only where the DNA matches it firmly. The size entry is marked missing in some rows and otherwise reads once, few, many or a size class.

cdr3_nt: TGCGCCAGCAGCCAACGTTCCGAATTCGGGACCCAGTACTTC
cdr3_aa: CASSQRSEFGTQYF
v_call: TRBV4-1
j_call: TRBJ2-5
cdr3_length: 14
clone_size: few
d_call: -

cdr3_nt: TGCGCCAGCAGCCAGGATCTTAGCGGGAAAGGAGAGACCCAGTACTTC
cdr3_aa: CASSQDLSGKGETQYF
v_call: TRBV4-1
j_call: TRBJ2-5
cdr3_length: 16
clone_size: -
d_call: TRBD2

cdr3_nt: TGTGCCAGCAGTGCTTGGCAGTACCAAGAGACCCAGTACTTC
cdr3_aa: CASSAWQYQETQYF
v_call: TRBV27
j_call: TRBJ2-5
cdr3_length: 14
clone_size: -
d_call: -

cdr3_nt: TGCAGTGCTCCCCGCGGGACAGGGAGGGAAGAGACCCAGTACTTC
cdr3_aa: CSAPRGTGREETQYF
v_call: TRBV20-1
j_call: TRBJ2-5
cdr3_length: 15
clone_size: -
d_call: TRBD1

cdr3_nt: TGTGCCAGCAGCTTGGAGAGCGGGAGGTTGCACAATGAGCAGTTCTTC
cdr3_aa: CASSLESGRLHNEQFF
v_call: TRBV5-5
j_call: TRBJ2-1
cdr3_length: 16
clone_size: few
d_call: TRBD2

cdr3_nt: TGTGCCACCAGTGATTTTATAGCGGGAGGCAATGAGCGGTTCTTC
cdr3_aa: CATSDFIAGGNERFF
v_call: TRBV24-1
j_call: TRBJ2-1
cdr3_length: 15
clone_size: -
d_call: TRBD2

cdr3_nt: TGCAGTGCTAGAGTCGGTAGCGGGAGCTCCTACAATGAGCAGTTCTTC
cdr3_aa: CSARVGSGSSYNEQFF
v_call: TRBV20-1
j_call: TRBJ2-1
cdr3_length: 16
clone_size: -
d_call: TRBD2

cdr3_nt: TGCAGCGTTGAAGGGTGGACTAGCGGGTACTCCTACGAGCAGTACTTC
cdr3_aa: CSVEGWTSGYSYEQYF
v_call: TRBV29-1
j_call: TRBJ2-7
cdr3_length: 16
clone_size: -
d_call: TRBD2

cdr3_nt: TGTGCCAGCAGCACAAAGGGACAGGGGCGAGAGACCCAGTACTTC
cdr3_aa: CASSTKGQGRETQYF
v_call: TRBV7-2
j_call: TRBJ2-5
cdr3_length: 15
clone_size: few
d_call: TRBD1

cdr3_nt: TGTGCCAGCAGTTCTCAGAGGGGGCTCTACGAGCAGTACTTC
cdr3_aa: CASSSQRGLYEQYF
v_call: TRBV27
j_call: TRBJ2-7
cdr3_length: 14
clone_size: few
d_call: TRBD1

cdr3_nt: TGTGCCAGCAGCCAAGAGTTCGGGGGTCGGGAGACCCAGTACTTC
cdr3_aa: CASSQEFGGRETQYF
v_call: TRBV3-1
j_call: TRBJ2-5
cdr3_length: 15
clone_size: -
d_call: -

cdr3_nt: TGCGCCAGCAGCCACAACCTAGCGGGAGGGCCGTACGAGACCCAGTACTTC
cdr3_aa: CASSHNLAGGPYETQYF
v_call: TRBV5-1
j_call: TRBJ2-5
cdr3_length: 17
clone_size: -
d_call: TRBD2

cdr3_nt: TGTGCCAGCAGACAGGGGGAATATGGCTACACCTTC
cdr3_aa: CASRQGEYGYTF
v_call: TRBV6-5
j_call: TRBJ1-2
cdr3_length: 12
clone_size: few
d_call: TRBD1

cdr3_nt: TGTGCCAGCACTTGGGGGGGACACCCGAACACCGGGGAGCTGTTTTTT
cdr3_aa: CASTWGGHPNTGELFF
v_call: TRBV27
j_call: TRBJ2-2
cdr3_length: 16
clone_size: few
d_call: -

cdr3_nt: TGTGCCAGCAGTTTATCTTGGAGAGGGGGCGCCTACCAAGAGACCCAGTACTTC
cdr3_aa: CASSLSWRGGAYQETQYF
v_call: TRBV28
j_call: TRBJ2-5
cdr3_length: 18
clone_size: few
d_call: TRBD1

cdr3_nt: TGTGCCACCAGGTACAGGGATACGCAGTATTTT
cdr3_aa: CATRYRDTQYF
v_call: TRBV24-1
j_call: TRBJ2-3
cdr3_length: 11
clone_size: few
d_call: -

cdr3_nt: TGTGCCAGCAGCTCATCATGGGGGGCGCACACCGGGGAGCTGTTTTTT
cdr3_aa: CASSSSWGAHTGELFF
v_call: TRBV11-3
j_call: TRBJ2-2
cdr3_length: 16
clone_size: -
d_call: -

cdr3_nt: TGTGCCAGCAGCTTAGATCGAAGCACTGAAGCTTTCTTT
cdr3_aa: CASSLDRSTEAFF
v_call: TRBV11-2
j_call: TRBJ1-1
cdr3_length: 13
clone_size: few
d_call: -

cdr3_nt: TGCAGCGTTGGAGGCAGGGGATGGGATGAGCAGTTCTTC
cdr3_aa: CSVGGRGWDEQFF
v_call: TRBV29-1
j_call: TRBJ2-1
cdr3_length: 13
clone_size: few
d_call: -

cdr3_nt: TGTGCCAGCAGTTCCGGGACAGGAAGAAATATCGGGGAGCTGTTTTTT
cdr3_aa: CASSSGTGRNIGELFF
v_call: TRBV12-3/TRBV12-4
j_call: TRBJ2-2
cdr3_length: 16
clone_size: few
d_call: TRBD1

cdr3_nt: TGCGCCAGCAGCCAAGTTGCGGAGAGCACAGATACGCAGTATTTT
cdr3_aa: CASSQVAESTDTQYF
v_call: TRBV4-1
j_call: TRBJ2-3
cdr3_length: 15
clone_size: -
d_call: -

cdr3_nt: TGTGCCAGCAGTCGGGGGAGAGTCACCGGGGAGCTGTTTTTT
cdr3_aa: CASSRGRVTGELFF
v_call: TRBV6-2/TRBV6-3
j_call: TRBJ2-2
cdr3_length: 14
clone_size: few
d_call: -

cdr3_nt: TGTGCCAGCAGCCCCCTGGACAGGGCTAATTCCTACGAGCAGTACTTC
cdr3_aa: CASSPLDRANSYEQYF
v_call: TRBV11-1
j_call: TRBJ2-7
cdr3_length: 16
clone_size: few
d_call: TRBD1

cdr3_nt: TGTGCCAGCAGTTACTCCCTGGGGTCTCGCGAAAAACTGTTTTTT
cdr3_aa: CASSYSLGSREKLFF
v_call: TRBV6-5
j_call: TRBJ1-4
cdr3_length: 15
clone_size: few
d_call: -

cdr3_nt: TGTGCCAGCTCACCCAGGAACGGGGCGGATGGCGAGCAGTACTTC
cdr3_aa: CASSPRNGADGEQYF
v_call: TRBV18
j_call: TRBJ2-7
cdr3_length: 15
clone_size: few
d_call: -

cdr3_nt: TGTGCCAGTAGTATTGGAGACTACAATGAGCAGTTCTTC
cdr3_aa: CASSIGDYNEQFF
v_call: TRBV19
j_call: TRBJ2-1
cdr3_length: 13
clone_size: -
d_call: -

cdr3_nt: TGTGCCAGCTTACCAACCGGGTCGGCCCTCACAGATACGCAGTATTTT
cdr3_aa: CASLPTGSALTDTQYF
v_call: TRBV7-9
j_call: TRBJ2-3
cdr3_length: 16
clone_size: -
d_call: -

cdr3_nt: TGTGCCAGCAGTGAGTGGGGGTCCGGTAATGAAAAACTGTTTTTT
cdr3_aa: CASSEWGSGNEKLFF
v_call: TRBV25-1
j_call: TRBJ1-4
cdr3_length: 15
clone_size: -
d_call: -

cdr3_nt: TGTGCCACCAGTGATCTTGGGGGCACCGGGGAGCTGTTTTTT
cdr3_aa: CATSDLGGTGELFF
v_call: TRBV24-1
j_call: TRBJ2-2
cdr3_length: 14
clone_size: -
d_call: -

cdr3_nt: TGTGCCAGCAAGGTGTTAGCGGGGGGGCTTAATGAGCAGTTCTTC
cdr3_aa: CASKVLAGGLNEQFF
v_call: TRBV6-5
j_call: TRBJ2-1
cdr3_length: 15
clone_size: few
d_call: TRBD2

cdr3_nt: TGTGCCAGCACCAGGATAGGGGGGGATGGCTACACCTTC
cdr3_aa: CASTRIGGDGYTF
v_call: TRBV6-5
j_call: TRBJ1-2
cdr3_length: 13
clone_size: -
d_call: -

cdr3_nt: TGTGCCAGCAGCGGGCGGGACAACAGGCCTAGCACAGATACGCAGTATTTT
cdr3_aa: CASSGRDNRPSTDTQYF
v_call: TRBV9
j_call: TRBJ2-3
cdr3_length: 17
clone_size: -
d_call: -

cdr3_nt: TGTGCCAGCAGCTTGTGGTTAGCGGGCGATTACAATGAGCAGTTCTTC
cdr3_aa: CASSLWLAGDYNEQFF
v_call: TRBV5-5
j_call: TRBJ2-1
cdr3_length: 16
clone_size: -
d_call: TRBD2

cdr3_nt: TGTGCCAGCAGCGTCCCAGGCCACACTGAAGCTTTCTTT
cdr3_aa: CASSVPGHTEAFF
v_call: TRBV28
j_call: TRBJ1-1
cdr3_length: 13
clone_size: -
d_call: -

cdr3_nt: TGCAGTGCTAGAGAAGCAGGGGGCTGGGACACTGAAGCTTTCTTT
cdr3_aa: CSAREAGGWDTEAFF
v_call: TRBV20-1
j_call: TRBJ1-1
cdr3_length: 15
clone_size: -
d_call: TRBD1

cdr3_nt: TGTGCTAGCAGCCAACAGTTAAGCTCCTACAATGAGCAGTTCTTC
cdr3_aa: CASSQQLSSYNEQFF
v_call: TRBV7-7
j_call: TRBJ2-1
cdr3_length: 15
clone_size: -
d_call: -

cdr3_nt: TGTGCCAGCAGCGTAGCTTCGAGCTCCTACAATGAGCAGTTCTTC
cdr3_aa: CASSVASSSYNEQFF
v_call: TRBV9
j_call: TRBJ2-1
cdr3_length: 15
clone_size: -
d_call: -

cdr3_nt: TGTGCCAGCAGCCACCGCGGGGCAGGTCCCGGAAAACTGTTTTTT
cdr3_aa: CASSHRGAGPGKLFF
v_call: TRBV7-8
j_call: TRBJ1-4
cdr3_length: 15
clone_size: -
d_call: -

cdr3_nt: TGTGCCAGCAGCCAAGGGAAGCGCGATGAAAAACTGTTTTTT
cdr3_aa: CASSQGKRDEKLFF
v_call: TRBV3-1
j_call: TRBJ1-4
cdr3_length: 14
clone_size: -
d_call: -

cdr3_nt: TGCAGTACGAGCGGACTTTTGTCCACAGATACGCAGTATTTT
cdr3_aa: CSTSGLLSTDTQYF
v_call: TRBV20-1
j_call: TRBJ2-3
cdr3_length: 14
clone_size: -
d_call: -

cdr3_nt: TGCAGCGTACCCAGACTAGCGGGAGCCTACAATGAGCAGTTCTTC
cdr3_aa: CSVPRLAGAYNEQFF
v_call: TRBV29-1
j_call: TRBJ2-1
cdr3_length: 15
clone_size: few
d_call: TRBD2

cdr3_nt: TGTGCCACCAGCAGAAAGAGATCCGGGACAGGAAACTACGAGCAGTACTTC
cdr3_aa: CATSRKRSGTGNYEQYF
v_call: TRBV15
j_call: TRBJ2-7
cdr3_length: 17
clone_size: -
d_call: TRBD1

cdr3_nt: TGTGCCAGCAGCACGGGACTTATCCATGAGCAGTTCTTC
cdr3_aa: CASSTGLIHEQFF
v_call: TRBV7-9
j_call: TRBJ2-1
cdr3_length: 13
clone_size: few
d_call: -

cdr3_nt: TGCGCCAGCAGCCAAGATCGCGGTCCAGATACGCAGTATTTT
cdr3_aa: CASSQDRGPDTQYF
v_call: TRBV4-3
j_call: TRBJ2-3
cdr3_length: 14
clone_size: -
d_call: -

cdr3_nt: TGTGCCAGCAGCTTGGACTCGGCCCGTGTCGAGCAGTACTTC
cdr3_aa: CASSLDSARVEQYF
v_call: TRBV5-5
j_call: TRBJ2-7
cdr3_length: 14
clone_size: few
d_call: -

cdr3_nt: TGTGCCAGCAGTGACGGCAGAGCCTACGAGCAGTACTTC
cdr3_aa: CASSDGRAYEQYF
v_call: TRBV27
j_call: TRBJ2-7
cdr3_length: 13
clone_size: -
d_call: -

cdr3_nt: TGTGCTAGTGGTCGATCACAGGGTCTCGCCTATGGCTACACCTTC
cdr3_aa: CASGRSQGLAYGYTF
v_call: TRBV12-5
j_call: TRBJ1-2
cdr3_length: 15
clone_size: -
d_call: -

cdr3_nt: TGCAGTGCTAGAGACCGGACAGGGTTGTTCCATGAGCAGTTCTTC
cdr3_aa: CSARDRTGLFHEQFF
v_call: TRBV20-1
j_call: TRBJ2-1
cdr3_length: 15
clone_size: few
d_call: TRBD1